This entry is about one T cell receptor (beta chain). This entry is derived from a study of blood T cell repertoires in COVID-19. For the study at large: Spain, Italy and the United States supplied samples that represented acute and convalescent COVID-19. Nucleic acid was either cDNA or gDNA, and it came from T cells, B-cell-depleted T cells, or PBMCs.

Followed over time, Seattle patients had been enrolled while infection was active. Per germline, CDR1 LNHNV and CDR2 YYDKDF (reference sequence). The CDR3 is made up of 15 amino acids. J was trimmed by 4 bases and V by 6 bases; bases with no gene match: 7. As originally analysed: Reference gene primer amplification in the assay estimated nucleated cell counts. Method: immunoSEQ multiplex PCR; TCRdb's copy keeps in-frame clones and lacks some. V, J and clone size are taken as reported in that table, and D and trimming were inferred from the DNA itself. The table has approximately 200,000 clones, 85% to 90% seen once; the top ten hold less than 3%.

The rearrangement uses TRBV15 and TRBJ2-1; 9 bases line up with TRBD1. Material for sequencing was peripheral blood. This clonotype was obtained from a man younger than 40 with COVID-19, enrolled during active disease. Written as DNA, the CDR3 is TGTGCCACCAGGGACGGGACAGGGCCTTACAATGAGCAGTTCTTC. Translation gives CATRDGTGPYNEQFF.